This record concerns one TCR beta chain sequence. What it binds is not known. Samples were taken at baseline and on day 1 of cycles 4 and 7. The source of the sample is a study of OX40 agonist ivuxolimab in advanced cancers. Unmatched junction bases numbered 5, after V lost 4 bases and J lost 5 bases. Germline lookup yields CDR1 SGHNT and CDR2 YYREEE (reference sequence). This CDR3 spans 15 amino acids. Notes on the study in general: Antigen specificity remained undetermined for the expanded peripheral T cells. CD8+ T cells were the subset that, on average, had more expanded clones than CD4+.

The method was immunoSEQ multiplex PCR; TCRdb's version includes in-frame clones alone and lacks a portion of them. This sample has fewer than 35,000 clones, with approximately 89% found just once. The rearrangement links TRBV5-4 to TRBJ2-7, with TRBD2 matching over 14 bases. Specimen: CD4+ or CD8+ T cells sorted from blood, collected in a trial of the OX40 agonist ivuxolimab. The sequence came from an adult with an advanced solid tumor such as melanoma, head and neck, liver or kidney cancer. This CDR3 is CASSPGLAGVNEQYF. The DNA of the CDR3 is TGTGCCAGCAGCCCGGGACTAGCGGGAGTAAACGAGCAGTACTTC.